The sequence of this T cell receptor beta chain was determined in a study of metastatic and nonmetastatic thyroid tumors. Across the whole study: A comparison of repertoires was made across blood and tumor or nodule tissue from malignant and benign thyroid patients. Notes on the study in general: The reported finding was significantly higher TCR beta diversity in malignant thyroid tumors relative to benign nodules, in blood and tumor.

Each patient went into thyroid surgery without having received any treatment. In the original analysis: A classifier of distant metastasis in papillary thyroid cancer was built from CDR3 differences (across clinicopathological groups). TCRdb re-clonotyped the PCR reads through MiXCR. These V and J calls derive from TCRdb rather than the authors' analysis. The sample contains around 20,000 clones, around 13% of which appear only once. Germline CDR1 is MNHNS and CDR2 is SASEGT. This CDR3 contains 13 residues. Unmatched junction bases numbered 7, after V lost 7 bases and J lost 6 bases. A word on this clone: The antigen is not known.

The receptor comes from a female donor with papillary thyroid cancer or a benign thyroid nodule (not recorded which). Some clones in this sample may be carry-over from other donors' samples. The genes are TRBV6-1 and TRBJ2-7, with 9 positions matching TRBD1. What was sequenced was blood. CDR3 amino acids: CASKDRGPLEQYF. The CDR3 DNA follows: TGTGCCAGCAAGGACAGGGGTCCTCTCGAGCAGTACTTC.